This record covers a single TCR beta chain. After removal of 6 bases from V and 6 bases from J, the junction contained 8 bases not matched to a gene. Germline lookup yields CDR1 MNHEY and CDR2 SVGEGT. The CDR3 is 13 residues long. This sample was taken from a study of blood T cell repertoires in COVID-19. As for the study in general: Spain, Italy and the United States supplied samples that represented acute and convalescent COVID-19.

Produced via immunoSEQ multiplex PCR; TCRdb's table is partial and in-frame only. The top ten clones hold about 0.7% of a sample with around 260,000 clones, approximately 85% of them seen once. The TCR was taken from a human donor in a cohort sampled during active COVID-19. Source material: peripheral blood. This rearrangement joins TRBV6-2 or TRBV6-3 to TRBJ2-7; 7 nucleotides line up with TRBD1. The CDR3 DNA reads as TGTGCCAGCAGCCGACAGGGTACCACCGAGCAGTACTTC. Translated, it gives CASSRQGTTEQYF.